This T cell receptor beta chain was identified during a study of control samples from healthy donors and cancer patients. TCRdb's copy holds only in-frame clones and misses some; the assay was immunoSEQ multiplex PCR. The sample carries some 130,000 clones, 80% to 95% recorded once. The CDR3 length is 13 residues. V lost 2 bases, J lost 3 bases, and 5 bases lay in between. Germline V gene sequence: CDR1 SGHTA, CDR2 FQGNSA. The TCR was taken from a man aged 25 to 40 in good health. The chain recombines TRBV7-2 with TRBJ1-5; D gene uncertain. The source material was blood. As DNA, the CDR3 is TGTGCCAGCAGCTTACAACCCAATCAGCCCCAGCATTTT. Amino acid sequence: CASSLQPNQPQHF.